The entry that follows covers one T cell receptor beta chain sequence. What it recognizes is unknown. The sample carries other DNA sequences with the same CDR3. Germline CDR1 SGHRS, CDR2 YFSETQ. The CDR3 loop spans 15 amino acids. V was clipped by 1 base and J by 1 base, with 10 bases between them. Profiled with immunoSEQ multiplex PCR; TCRdb holds only in-frame clones, not every one. The sample has a few million clones, around 90% seen once. This entry belongs to a study of shared clonotypes between healthy human individuals. Study-wide results and caveats: Around 5% was the fraction of naive CD4 clonotypes found shared across several donors.

The receptor was isolated from a man between 18 and 35 years old in good health. The chain links TRBV5-1 to TRBJ2-3, with D possibly matching TRBD1 (6 bases). The sample was naive CD4+ T cells sorted from blood. Subset denoted: CD45RA+ positively selected. CDR3 sequence reads: CASSLPSGGTDTQYF. DNA for the CDR3: TGCGCCAGCAGCTTGCCCTCAGGGGGCACAGATACGCAGTATTTT.